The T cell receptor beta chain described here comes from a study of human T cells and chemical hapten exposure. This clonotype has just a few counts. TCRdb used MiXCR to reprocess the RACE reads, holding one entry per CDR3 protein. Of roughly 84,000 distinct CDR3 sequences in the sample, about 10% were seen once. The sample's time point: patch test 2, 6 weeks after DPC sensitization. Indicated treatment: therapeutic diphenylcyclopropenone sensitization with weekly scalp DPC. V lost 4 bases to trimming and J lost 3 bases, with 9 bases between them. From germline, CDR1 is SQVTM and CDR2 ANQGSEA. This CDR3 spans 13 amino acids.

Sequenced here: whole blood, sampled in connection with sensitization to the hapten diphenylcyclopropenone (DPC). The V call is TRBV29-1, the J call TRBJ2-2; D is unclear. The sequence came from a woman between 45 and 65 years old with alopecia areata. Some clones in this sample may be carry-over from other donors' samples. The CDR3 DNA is TGCAGCGTTGTCCAGGCGCACACCGGGGAGCTGTTTTTT. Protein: CSVVQAHTGELFF.